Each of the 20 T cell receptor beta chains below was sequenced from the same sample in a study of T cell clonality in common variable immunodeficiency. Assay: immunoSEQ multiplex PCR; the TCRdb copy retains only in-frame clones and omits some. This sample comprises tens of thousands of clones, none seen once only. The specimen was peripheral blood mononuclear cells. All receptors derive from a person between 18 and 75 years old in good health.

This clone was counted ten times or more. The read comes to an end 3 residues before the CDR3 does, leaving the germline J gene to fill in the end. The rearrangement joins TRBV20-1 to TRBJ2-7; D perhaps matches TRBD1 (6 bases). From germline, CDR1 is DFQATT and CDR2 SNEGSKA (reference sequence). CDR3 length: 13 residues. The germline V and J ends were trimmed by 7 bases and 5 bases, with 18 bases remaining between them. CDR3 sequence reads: CSGSSGQLHEQYF. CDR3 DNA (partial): TGCAGTGGAAGCTCTGGACAGCTCCACGAG.

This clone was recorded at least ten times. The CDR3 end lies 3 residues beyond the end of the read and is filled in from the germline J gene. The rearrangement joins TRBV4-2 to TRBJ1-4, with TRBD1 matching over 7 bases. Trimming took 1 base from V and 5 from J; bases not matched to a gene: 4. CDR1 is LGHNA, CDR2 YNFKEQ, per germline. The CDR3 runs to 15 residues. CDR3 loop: CASSQGQGPNEKLFF. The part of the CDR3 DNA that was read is TGTGCCAGCAGCCAAGGACAGGGACCAAATGAAAAA.

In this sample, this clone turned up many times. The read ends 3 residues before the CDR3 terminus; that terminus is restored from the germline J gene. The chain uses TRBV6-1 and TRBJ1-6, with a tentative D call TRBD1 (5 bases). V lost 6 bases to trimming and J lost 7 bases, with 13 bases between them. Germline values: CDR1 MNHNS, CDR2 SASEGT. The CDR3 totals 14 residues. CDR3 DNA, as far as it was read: TGTGCCAGCAGGGAAACAGGAGGGAATTCACCC. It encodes CASRETGGNSP. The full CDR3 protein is CASRETGGNSPLHF.

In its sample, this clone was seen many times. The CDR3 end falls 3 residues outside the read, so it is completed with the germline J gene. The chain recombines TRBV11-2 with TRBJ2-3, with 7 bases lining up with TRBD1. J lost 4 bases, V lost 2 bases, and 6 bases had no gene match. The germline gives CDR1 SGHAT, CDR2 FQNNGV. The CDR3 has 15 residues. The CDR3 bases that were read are TGTGCCAGCAGCTTAACAGGGGCCGCTTCAGATACG. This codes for CASSLTGAASDT. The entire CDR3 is CASSLTGAASDTQYF.

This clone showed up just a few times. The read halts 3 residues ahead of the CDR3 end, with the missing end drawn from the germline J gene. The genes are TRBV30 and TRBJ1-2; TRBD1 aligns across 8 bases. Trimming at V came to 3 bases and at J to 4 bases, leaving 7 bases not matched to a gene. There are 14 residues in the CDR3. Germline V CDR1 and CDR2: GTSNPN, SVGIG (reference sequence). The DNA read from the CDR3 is TGTGCCTGGAGAAACGACAGGGGCCTCTATGGC. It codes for CAWRNDRGLYG. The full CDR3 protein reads CAWRNDRGLYGYTF.

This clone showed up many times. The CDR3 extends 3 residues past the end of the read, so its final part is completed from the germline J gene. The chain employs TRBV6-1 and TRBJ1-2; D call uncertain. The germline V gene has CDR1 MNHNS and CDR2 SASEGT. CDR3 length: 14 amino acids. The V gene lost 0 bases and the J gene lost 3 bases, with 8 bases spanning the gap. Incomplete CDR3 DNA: TGTGCCAGCAGTGAAGCCGCCGGGGACTATGGC. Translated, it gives CASSEAAGDYG. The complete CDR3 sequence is CASSEAAGDYGYTF.

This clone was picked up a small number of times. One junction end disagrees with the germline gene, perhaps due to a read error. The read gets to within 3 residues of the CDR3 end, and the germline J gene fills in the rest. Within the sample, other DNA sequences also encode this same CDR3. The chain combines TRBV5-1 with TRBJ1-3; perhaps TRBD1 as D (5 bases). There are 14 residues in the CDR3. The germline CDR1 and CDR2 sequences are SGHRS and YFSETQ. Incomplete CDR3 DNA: TGCGCCAGCAGCCCCCAGGGCACCCTGGACACG. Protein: CASSPQGTLDT. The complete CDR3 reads CASSPQGTLDTIYF. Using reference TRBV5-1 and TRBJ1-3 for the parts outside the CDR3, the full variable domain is KAGVTQTPRYLIKTRGQQVTLSCSPISGHRSVSWYQQTPGQGLQFLFEYFSETQRNKGNFPGRFSGRQFSNSRSEMNVSTLELGDSALYLCASSPQGTLDTIYFGEGSWLTVV.

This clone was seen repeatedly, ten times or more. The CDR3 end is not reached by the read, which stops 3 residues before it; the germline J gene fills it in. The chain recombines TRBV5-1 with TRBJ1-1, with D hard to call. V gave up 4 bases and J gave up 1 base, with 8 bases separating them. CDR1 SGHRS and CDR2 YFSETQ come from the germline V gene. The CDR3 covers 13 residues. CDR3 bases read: TGCGCCAGCAGCCTTACACAGAACACTGAA. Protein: CASSLTQNTE. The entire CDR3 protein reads CASSLTQNTEAFF.

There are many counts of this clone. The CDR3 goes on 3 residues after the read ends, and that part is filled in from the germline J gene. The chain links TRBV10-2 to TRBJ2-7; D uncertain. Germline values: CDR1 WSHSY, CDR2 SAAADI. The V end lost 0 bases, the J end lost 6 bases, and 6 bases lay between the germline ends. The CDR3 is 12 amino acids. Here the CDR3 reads CASSESKGEQYF. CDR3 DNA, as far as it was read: TGCGCCAGCAGTGAGTCGAAGGGCGAG.

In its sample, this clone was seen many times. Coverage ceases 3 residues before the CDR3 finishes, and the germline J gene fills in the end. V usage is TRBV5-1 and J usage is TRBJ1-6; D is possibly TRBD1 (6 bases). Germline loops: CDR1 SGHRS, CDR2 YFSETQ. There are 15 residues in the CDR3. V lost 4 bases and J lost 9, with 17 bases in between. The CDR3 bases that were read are TGCGCCAGCAGCCGTGCGGGGGGCGTATCTTCACCC. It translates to CASSRAGGVSSP. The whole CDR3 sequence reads CASSRAGGVSSPLHF.

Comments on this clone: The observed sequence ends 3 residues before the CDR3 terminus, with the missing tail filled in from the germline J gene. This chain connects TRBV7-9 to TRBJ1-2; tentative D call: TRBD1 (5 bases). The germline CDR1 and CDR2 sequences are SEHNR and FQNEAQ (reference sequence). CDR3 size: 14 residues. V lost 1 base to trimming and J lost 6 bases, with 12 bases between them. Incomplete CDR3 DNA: TGTGCCAGCAGCTTAGGGCAGGGTACGCATGGC. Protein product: CASSLGQGTHG. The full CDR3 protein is CASSLGQGTHGYTF.

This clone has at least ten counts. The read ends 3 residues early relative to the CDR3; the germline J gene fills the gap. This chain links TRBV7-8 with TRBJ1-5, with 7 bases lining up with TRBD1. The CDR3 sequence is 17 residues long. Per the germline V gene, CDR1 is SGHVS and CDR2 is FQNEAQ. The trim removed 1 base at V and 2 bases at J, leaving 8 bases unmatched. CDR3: CASSLGTGLFGNQPQHF. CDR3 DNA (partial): TGTGCCAGCAGCTTAGGGACAGGCCTCTTTGGCAATCAGCCC.

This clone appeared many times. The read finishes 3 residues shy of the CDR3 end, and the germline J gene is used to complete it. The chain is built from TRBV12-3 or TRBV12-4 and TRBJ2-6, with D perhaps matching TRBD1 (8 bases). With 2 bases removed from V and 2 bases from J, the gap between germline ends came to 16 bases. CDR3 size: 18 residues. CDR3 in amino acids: CASSLITGGETGANVLTF. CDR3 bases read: TGTGCCAGCAGTTTAATAACAGGGGGGGAAACTGGGGCCAACGTC.

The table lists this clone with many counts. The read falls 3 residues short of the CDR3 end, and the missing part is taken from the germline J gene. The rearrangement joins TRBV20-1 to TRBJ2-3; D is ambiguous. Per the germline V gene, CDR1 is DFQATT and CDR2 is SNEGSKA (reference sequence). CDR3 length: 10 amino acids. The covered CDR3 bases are TGCAGTGCTAGAGACGGGTCG. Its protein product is CSARDGS. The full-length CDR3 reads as CSARDGSQYF.

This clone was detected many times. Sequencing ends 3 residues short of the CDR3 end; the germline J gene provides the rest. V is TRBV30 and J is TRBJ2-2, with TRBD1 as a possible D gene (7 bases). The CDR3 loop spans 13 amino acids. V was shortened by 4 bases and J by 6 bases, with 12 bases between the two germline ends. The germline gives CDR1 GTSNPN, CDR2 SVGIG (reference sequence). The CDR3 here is CAWTGGISGELFF. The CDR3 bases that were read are TGTGCCTGGACAGGGGGGATATCCGGGGAG.

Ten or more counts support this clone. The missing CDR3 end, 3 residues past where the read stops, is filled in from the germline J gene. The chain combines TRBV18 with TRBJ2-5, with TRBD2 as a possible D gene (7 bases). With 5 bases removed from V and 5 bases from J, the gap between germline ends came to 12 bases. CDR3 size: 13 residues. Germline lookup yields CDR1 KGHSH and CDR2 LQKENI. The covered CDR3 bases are TGTGCCAGCTCAAAACAGGGAGGGGAGACC. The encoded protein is CASSKQGGET. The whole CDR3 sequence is CASSKQGGETQYF.

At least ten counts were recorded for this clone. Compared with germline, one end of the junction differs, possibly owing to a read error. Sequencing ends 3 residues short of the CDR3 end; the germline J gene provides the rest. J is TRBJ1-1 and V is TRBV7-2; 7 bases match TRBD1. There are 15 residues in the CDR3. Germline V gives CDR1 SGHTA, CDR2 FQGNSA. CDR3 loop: CASTLGGGLNTEAFF. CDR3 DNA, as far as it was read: TGTGCCAGCACCTTAGGAGGGGGCCTGAACACTGAA. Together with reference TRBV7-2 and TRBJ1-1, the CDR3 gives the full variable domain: GAGVSQSPSNKVTEKGKDVELRCDPISGHTALYWYRQSLGQGLEFLIYFQGNSAPDKSGLPSDRFSAERTGGSVSTLTIQRTQQEDSAVYLCASTLGGGLNTEAFFGQGTRLTVV.

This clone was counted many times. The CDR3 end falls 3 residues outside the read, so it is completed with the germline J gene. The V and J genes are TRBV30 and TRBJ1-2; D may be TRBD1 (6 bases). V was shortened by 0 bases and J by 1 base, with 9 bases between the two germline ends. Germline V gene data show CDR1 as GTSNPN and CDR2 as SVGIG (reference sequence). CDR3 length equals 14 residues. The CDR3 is CAWSVGGDNYGYTF. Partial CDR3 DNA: TGTGCCTGGAGTGTAGGGGGGGATAACTATGGC. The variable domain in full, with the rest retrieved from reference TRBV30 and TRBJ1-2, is SQTIHQWPATLVQPVGSPLSLECTVEGTSNPNLYWYRQAAGRGLQLLFYSVGIGQISSEVPQNLSASRPQDRQFILSSKKLLLSDSGFYLCAWSVGGDNYGYTFGSGTRLTVV.

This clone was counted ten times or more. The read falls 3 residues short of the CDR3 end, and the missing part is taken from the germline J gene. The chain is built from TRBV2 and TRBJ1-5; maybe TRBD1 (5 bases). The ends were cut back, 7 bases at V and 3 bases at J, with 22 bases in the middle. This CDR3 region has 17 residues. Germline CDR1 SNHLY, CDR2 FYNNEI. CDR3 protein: CASKSVSARAPNQPQHF. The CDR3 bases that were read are TGTGCCAGCAAATCAGTCTCAGCCAGGGCGCCCAATCAGCCC.

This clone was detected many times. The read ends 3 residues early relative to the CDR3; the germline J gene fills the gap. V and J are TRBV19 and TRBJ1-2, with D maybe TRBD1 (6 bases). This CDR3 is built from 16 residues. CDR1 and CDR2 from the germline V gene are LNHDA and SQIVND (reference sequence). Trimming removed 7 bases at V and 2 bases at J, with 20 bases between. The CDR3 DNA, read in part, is TGTGCCAGTACCCAACCAGGGGAGGGAAACAACTATGGC. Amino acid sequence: CASTQPGEGNNYG. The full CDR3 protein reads CASTQPGEGNNYGYTF.